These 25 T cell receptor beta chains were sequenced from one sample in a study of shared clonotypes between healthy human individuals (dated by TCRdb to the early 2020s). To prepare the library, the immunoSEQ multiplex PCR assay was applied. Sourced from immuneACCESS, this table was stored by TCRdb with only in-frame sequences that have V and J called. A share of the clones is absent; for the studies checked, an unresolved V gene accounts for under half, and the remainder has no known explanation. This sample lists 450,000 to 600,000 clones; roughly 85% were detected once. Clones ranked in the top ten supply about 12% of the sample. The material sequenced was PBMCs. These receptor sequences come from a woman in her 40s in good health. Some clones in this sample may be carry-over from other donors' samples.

Written as DNA, the CDR3 is TGTGCCAGCAGCTTAAAGGGCGGGAATCCCTACAATGAGCAGTTCTTC. Encoded protein: CASSLKGGNPYNEQFF. The rearrangement links TRBV5-6 to TRBJ2-1, with a weak D call TRBD2 (6 bases). The CDR3 spans 16 residues. Germline CDR1 and CDR2: SGHDT and YYEEEE. V was pared by 2 bases and J by 2 bases, with 14 bases between.

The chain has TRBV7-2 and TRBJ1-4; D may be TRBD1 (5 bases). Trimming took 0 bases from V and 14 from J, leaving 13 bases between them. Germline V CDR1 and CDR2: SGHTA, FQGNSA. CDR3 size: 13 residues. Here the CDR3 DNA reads TGTGCCAGCAGCTTAGCGGGTGACAGCAAGCTGTTTTTT. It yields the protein CASSLAGDSKLFF.

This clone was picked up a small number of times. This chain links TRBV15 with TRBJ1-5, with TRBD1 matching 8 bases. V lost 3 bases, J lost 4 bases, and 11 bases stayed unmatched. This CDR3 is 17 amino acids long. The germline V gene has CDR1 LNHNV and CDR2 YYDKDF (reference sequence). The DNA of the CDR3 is TGTGCCACCAGCAGTGAAGGACAGGGCAAGGGGAATCAGCCCCAGCATTTT. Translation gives CATSSEGQGKGNQPQHF.

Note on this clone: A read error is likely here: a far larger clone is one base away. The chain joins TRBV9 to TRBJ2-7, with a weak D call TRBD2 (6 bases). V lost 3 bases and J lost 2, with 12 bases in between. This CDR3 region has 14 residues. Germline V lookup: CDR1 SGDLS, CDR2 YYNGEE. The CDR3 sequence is CASSAASAPYEQYF. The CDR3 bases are TGTGCCAGCAGCGCCGCTAGCGCCCCCTACGAGCAGTACTTC. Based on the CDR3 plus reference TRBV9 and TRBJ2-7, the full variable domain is DSGVTQTPKHLITATGQRVTLRCSPRSGDLSVYWYQQSLDQGLQFLIQYYNGEERAKGNILERFSAQQFPDLHSELNLSSLELGDSALYFCASSAASAPYEQYFGPGTRLTVT.

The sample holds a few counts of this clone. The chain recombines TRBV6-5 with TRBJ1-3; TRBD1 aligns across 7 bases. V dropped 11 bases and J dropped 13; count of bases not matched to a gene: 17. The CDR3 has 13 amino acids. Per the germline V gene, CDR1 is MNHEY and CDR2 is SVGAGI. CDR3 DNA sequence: TGTGCCTCCAGTTACGACAGGGTGGGGTCTATATATTTT. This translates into CASSYDRVGSIYF.

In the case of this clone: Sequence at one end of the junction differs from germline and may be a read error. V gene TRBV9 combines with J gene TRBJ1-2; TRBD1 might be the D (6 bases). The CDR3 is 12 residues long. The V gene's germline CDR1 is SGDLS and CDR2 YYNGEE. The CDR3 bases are TGTGCCAGCAGCGGCCATACACGGGACACCTTATTC. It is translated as CASSGHTRDTLF.

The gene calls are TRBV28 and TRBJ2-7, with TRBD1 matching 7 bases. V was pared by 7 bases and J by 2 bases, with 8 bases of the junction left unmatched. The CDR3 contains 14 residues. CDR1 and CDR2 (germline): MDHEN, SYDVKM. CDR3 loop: CASTLGTETYEQYF. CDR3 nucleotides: TGTGCCAGCACCTTGGGGACAGAGACCTACGAGCAGTACTTC.

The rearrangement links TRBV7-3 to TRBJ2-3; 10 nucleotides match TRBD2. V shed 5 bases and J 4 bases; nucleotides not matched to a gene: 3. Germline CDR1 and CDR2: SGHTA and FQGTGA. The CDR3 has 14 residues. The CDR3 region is CASSPGLAADTQYF. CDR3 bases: TGTGCCAGCAGCCCCGGACTAGCGGCAGATACGCAGTATTTT.

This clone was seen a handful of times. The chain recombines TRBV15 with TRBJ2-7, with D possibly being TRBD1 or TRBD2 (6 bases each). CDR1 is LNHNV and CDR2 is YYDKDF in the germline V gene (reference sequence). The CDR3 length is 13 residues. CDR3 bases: TGTGCTACCGGTGGGGGGCTCGACTACGAGCAGTACTTC. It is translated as CATGGGLDYEQYF.

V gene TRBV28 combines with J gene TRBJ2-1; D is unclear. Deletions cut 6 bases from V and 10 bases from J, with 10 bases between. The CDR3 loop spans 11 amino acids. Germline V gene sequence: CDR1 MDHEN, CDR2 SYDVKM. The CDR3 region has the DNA TGTGCCAGCAGCCCAGCAAGGGAGCAGTTCTTC. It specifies CASSPAREQFF.

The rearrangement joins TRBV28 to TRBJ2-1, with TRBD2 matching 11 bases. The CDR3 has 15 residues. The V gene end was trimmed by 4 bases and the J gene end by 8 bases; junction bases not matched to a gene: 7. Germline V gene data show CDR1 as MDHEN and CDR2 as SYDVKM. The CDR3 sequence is CASSSLAGGPYEQFF. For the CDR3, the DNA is TGTGCCAGCAGTTCTTTAGCGGGAGGGCCGTATGAGCAGTTCTTC.

CDR3 in DNA: TGCAGTGCTCCACACCTTGGGGAGCAGTACTTC. It codes for CSAPHLGEQYF. The V gene is TRBV20-1, the J gene TRBJ2-7; D is unresolved. Germline lookup yields CDR1 DFQATT and CDR2 SNEGSKA (reference sequence). The CDR3 has 11 amino acids. V was clipped by 5 bases and J by 7 bases, with 12 bases between them.

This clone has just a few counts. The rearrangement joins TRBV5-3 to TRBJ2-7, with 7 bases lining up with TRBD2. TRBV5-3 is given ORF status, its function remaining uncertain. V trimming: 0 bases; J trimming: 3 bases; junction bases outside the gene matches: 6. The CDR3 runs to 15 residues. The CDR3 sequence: CARSLGGGRDYEQYF. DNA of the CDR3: TGTGCCAGAAGCTTGGGCGGGGGAAGAGACTACGAGCAGTACTTC.

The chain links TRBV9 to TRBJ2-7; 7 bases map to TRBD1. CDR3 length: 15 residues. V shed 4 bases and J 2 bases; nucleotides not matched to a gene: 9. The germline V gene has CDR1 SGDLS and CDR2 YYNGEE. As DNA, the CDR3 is TGTGCCAGCAGCCCAGGGGGAACTCACGCCTACGAGCAGTACTTC. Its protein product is CASSPGGTHAYEQYF.

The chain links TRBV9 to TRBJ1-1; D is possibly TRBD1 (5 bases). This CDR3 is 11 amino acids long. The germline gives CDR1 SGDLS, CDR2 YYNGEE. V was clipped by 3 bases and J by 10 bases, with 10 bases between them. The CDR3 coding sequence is TGTGCCAGCAGCGCTGGAAGGGGAGCTTTCTTT. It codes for CASSAGRGAFF. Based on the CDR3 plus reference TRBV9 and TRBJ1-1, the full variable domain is DSGVTQTPKHLITATGQRVTLRCSPRSGDLSVYWYQQSLDQGLQFLIQYYNGEERAKGNILERFSAQQFPDLHSELNLSSLELGDSALYFCASSAGRGAFFGQGTRLTVV.

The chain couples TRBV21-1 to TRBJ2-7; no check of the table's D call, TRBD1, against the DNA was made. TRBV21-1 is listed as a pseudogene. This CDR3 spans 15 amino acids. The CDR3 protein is CASPLTRDRVYEQYF. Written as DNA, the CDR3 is TGTGCCAGTCCGCTAACCCGGGACAGGGTCTACGAGCAGTACTTC.

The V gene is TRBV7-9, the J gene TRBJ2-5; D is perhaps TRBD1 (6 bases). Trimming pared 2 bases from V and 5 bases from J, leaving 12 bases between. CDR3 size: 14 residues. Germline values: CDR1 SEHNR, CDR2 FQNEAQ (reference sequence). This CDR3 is CASSLRQAGETQYF. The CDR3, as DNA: TGTGCCAGCAGCTTACGACAGGCTGGGGAGACCCAGTACTTC.

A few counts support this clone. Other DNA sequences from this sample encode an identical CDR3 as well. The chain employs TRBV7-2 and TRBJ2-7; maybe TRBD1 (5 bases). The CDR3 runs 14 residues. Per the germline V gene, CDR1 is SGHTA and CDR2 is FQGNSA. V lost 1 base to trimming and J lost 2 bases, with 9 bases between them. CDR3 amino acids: CASSLVSGTYEQYF. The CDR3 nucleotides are TGTGCCAGCAGCTTAGTGTCAGGGACCTACGAGCAGTACTTC.

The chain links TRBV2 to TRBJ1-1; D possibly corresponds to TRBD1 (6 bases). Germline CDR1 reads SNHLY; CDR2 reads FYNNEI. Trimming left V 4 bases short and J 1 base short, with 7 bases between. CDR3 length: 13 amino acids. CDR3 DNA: TGTGCCAGCAGTGCAGGGGAGAACACTGAAGCTTTCTTT. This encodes CASSAGENTEAFF.

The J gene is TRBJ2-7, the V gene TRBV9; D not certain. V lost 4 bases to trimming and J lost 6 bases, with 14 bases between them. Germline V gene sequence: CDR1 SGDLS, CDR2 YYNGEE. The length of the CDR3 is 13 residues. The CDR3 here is CASSPSRVGEQYF. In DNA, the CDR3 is TGTGCCAGCAGCCCCAGTCGGGTTGGCGAGCAGTACTTC.

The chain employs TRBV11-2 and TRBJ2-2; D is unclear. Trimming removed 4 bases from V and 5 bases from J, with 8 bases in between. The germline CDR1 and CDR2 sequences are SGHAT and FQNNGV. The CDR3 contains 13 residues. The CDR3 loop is CASSSMGTGELFF. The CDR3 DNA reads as TGTGCCAGCAGCTCCATGGGGACCGGGGAGCTGTTTTTT.

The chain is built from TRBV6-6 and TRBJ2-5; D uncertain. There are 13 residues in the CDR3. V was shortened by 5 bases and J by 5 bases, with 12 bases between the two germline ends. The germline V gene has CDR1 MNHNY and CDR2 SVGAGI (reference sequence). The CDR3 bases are TGTGCCAGCAGTCTCGCTGAGGTGGAGACCCAGTACTTC. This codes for CASSLAEVETQYF.

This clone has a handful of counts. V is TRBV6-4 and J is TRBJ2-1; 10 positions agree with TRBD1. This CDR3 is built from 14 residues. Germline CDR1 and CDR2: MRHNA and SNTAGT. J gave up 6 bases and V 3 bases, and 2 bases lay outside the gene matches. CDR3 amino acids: CASSEGQGGNEQFF. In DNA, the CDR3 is TGTGCCAGCAGTGAAGGACAGGGGGGCAATGAGCAGTTCTTC.

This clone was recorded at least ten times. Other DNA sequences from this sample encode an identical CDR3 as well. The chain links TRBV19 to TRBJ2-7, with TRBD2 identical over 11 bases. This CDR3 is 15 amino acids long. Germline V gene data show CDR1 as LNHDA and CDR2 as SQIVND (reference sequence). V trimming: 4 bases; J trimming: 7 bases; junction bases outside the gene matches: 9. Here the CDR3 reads CASSTLAGANREQYF. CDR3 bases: TGTGCCAGTAGTACACTAGCGGGAGCTAATAGAGAGCAGTACTTC.

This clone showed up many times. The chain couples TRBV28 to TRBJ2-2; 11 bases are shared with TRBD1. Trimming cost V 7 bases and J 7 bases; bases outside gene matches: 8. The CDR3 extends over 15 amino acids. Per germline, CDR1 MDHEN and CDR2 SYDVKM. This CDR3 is CASKIGTGGGGELFF. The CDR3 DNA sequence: TGTGCCAGCAAAATCGGGACAGGGGGTGGCGGGGAGCTGTTTTTT. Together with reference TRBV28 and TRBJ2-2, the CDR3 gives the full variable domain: DVKVTQSSRYLVKRTGEKVFLECVQDMDHENMFWYRQDPGLGLRLIYFSYDVKMKEKGDIPEGYSVSREKKERFSLILESASTNQTSMYLCASKIGTGGGGELFFGEGSRLTVL.